This T cell receptor (beta chain) appears in the sequencing data of a study of cytomegalovirus exposure and HLA in healthy donors. Study observations and caveats: One variant, a missense change in DCLRE1C, was linked in a later analysis to TCR beta V- and J-gene trimming.

The primer mix had 60 Vbeta and 13 Jbeta primers. Clones were sequenced by immunoSEQ multiplex PCR, and TCRdb holds only the in-frame ones, with some missing. The table shows some 180,000 clones, with over 75% occurring only once. From germline, CDR1 is MNHEY and CDR2 SVGAGI. The CDR3 extends over 15 amino acids. V lost 6 bases to trimming and J lost 6 bases, with 18 bases between them. Of note for this clone: Its antigen is not known.

This chain connects TRBV6-5 to TRBJ2-1; a weak D match, TRBD2 (7 bases). The sequence was obtained from a woman in her 30s in good health and CMV-seronegative. The material sequenced was PBMCs. This chain's CDR3 is CASRGGAPDRNEQFF. CDR3 coding DNA: TGTGCCAGCAGAGGGGGGGCCCCTGATCGCAATGAGCAGTTCTTC.